Listed here is a single TCR beta chain. The antigen remains unidentified. This table comes from immunoSEQ multiplex PCR, and its TCRdb copy is limited to in-frame clones, with some not included. The table records tens of thousands of clones, 82% of them present only once. The germline gives CDR1 SGHAT, CDR2 FQNNGV. The CDR3 runs to 14 residues. Trimming pared 0 bases from V and 10 bases from J, leaving 15 bases between. The data belong to a study of neoadjuvant nivolumab and ipilimumab in lung cancer. Study overall: Nivolumab 3 mg/kg was given days 1, 15 and 29, plus ipilimumab 1 mg/kg day 1 in combination.

Study outcomes and limitations: From pretherapy to surgery, tumor richness and clonality rose with dual therapy. Compared with tumor-adjacent uninvolved lung, resected tumors showed greater richness and clonality. TCR receptors were sequenced in few samples.

Sequenced here: tumor tissue, sampled after neoadjuvant nivolumab, alone or with ipilimumab, at or shortly before surgery. This receptor was taken from an adult with non-small cell lung cancer. The rearrangement joins TRBV11-2 to TRBJ1-1, with unresolved D. CDR3 sequence: CASSLDLHSNGAFF. The DNA of the CDR3 is TGTGCCAGCAGCTTAGATCTTCACAGTAACGGAGCTTTCTTT.